These 32 T cell receptor beta chains originate from one sample sequenced in a study of shared clonotypes between healthy human individuals. Produced via immunoSEQ multiplex PCR; TCRdb's table is partial and in-frame only. The table lists fewer than 200,000 clones, 90% to 95% of them singletons. Sequenced material: naive CD4+ T cells sorted from blood. Subset of the sample: CD45RA+ positively selected. These TCRs come from a woman aged 30 to 39 in good health.

This chain joins TRBV4-1 and TRBJ2-5, with D unclear. The J call could be wrong; TRBJ2-7 is a better fit for the DNA end. CDR1 and CDR2 from the germline V gene are MGHRA and YSYEKL. CDR3 length equals 13 residues. The CDR3 here is CASSQGISYEQYF. CDR3 nucleotide sequence: TGCGCCAGCAGCCAAGGGATTAGCTACGAGCAGTACTTC.

V usage is TRBV5-1 and J usage is TRBJ2-5, with 10 positions matching TRBD1. J was trimmed by 4 bases and V by 4 bases; bases with no gene match: 1. Germline assignment: CDR1 SGHRS and CDR2 YFSETQ. The length of the CDR3 is 13 residues. This CDR3 reads CASSGDRGETQYF. The CDR3, as DNA: TGCGCCAGCAGCGGGGACAGGGGAGAGACCCAGTACTTC.

The chain has TRBV6-1 and TRBJ1-1; possibly TRBD1 for D (5 bases). V lost 6 bases and J lost 0, with 14 bases in between. The germline V gene encodes CDR1 MNHNS and CDR2 SASEGT. CDR3 length: 15 residues. CDR3 nucleotide sequence: TGTGCCAGCAGCAAAGGTATAGGGGTGAACACTGAAGCTTTCTTT. Its protein product is CASSKGIGVNTEAFF.

This chain uses TRBV19 with TRBJ2-7; TRBD1 matches at 7 bases. The germline V gene has CDR1 LNHDA and CDR2 SQIVND (reference sequence). This CDR3 region has 13 residues. With V trimmed by 4 bases and J by 6 bases, 6 bases remained unmatched. DNA for the CDR3: TGTGCCAGTAGTAGACAGGGATTAAGCGAGCAGTACTTC. Translated, it gives CASSRQGLSEQYF. The full variable domain, completed using reference TRBV19 and TRBJ2-7, is DGGITQSPKYLFRKEGQNVTLSCEQNLNHDAMYWYRQDPGQGLRLIYYSQIVNDFQKGDIAEGYSVSREKKESFPLTVTSAQKNPTAFYLCASSRQGLSEQYFGPGTRLTVT.

This clone showed up just a few times. This same CDR3 is encoded by further DNA sequences in the sample. The rearrangement uses TRBV20-1 and TRBJ2-7; D is unclear. The CDR3 consists of 11 residues. The ends were cut back, 5 bases at V and 3 bases at J, with 8 bases in the middle. CDR1 DFQATT and CDR2 SNEGSKA come from the germline V gene (reference sequence). The CDR3 sequence: CSAYRGYEQYF. Here the CDR3 DNA reads TGCAGTGCTTATCGAGGCTACGAGCAGTACTTC.

Worth noting for this clone: No DNA is shown, since the ends of the CDR3 on it are uncertain; the CDR3 is the one TCRdb lists. The chain carries TRBV27 and TRBJ2-7; the table assigns TRBD2, which was not confirmed against the DNA. Germline V gives CDR1 MNHEY, CDR2 SMNVEV (reference sequence). The CDR3 is 18 amino acids long, termini counted. The CDR3 spells CASSSSGLAGLISYEQYF.

CDR3 loop: CASTVGVAGKGEQFF. CDR3 nucleotides: TGCGCCAGCACCGTCGGAGTAGCGGGAAAGGGTGAGCAGTTCTTC. The chain is built from TRBV5-1 and TRBJ2-1; 8 bases line up with TRBD2. Germline CDR1 is SGHRS and CDR2 is YFSETQ. The CDR3 is 15 residues long. With V trimmed by 6 bases and J by 9 bases, 14 bases remained unmatched.

The chain combines TRBV28 with TRBJ2-4; D is undetermined. V was clipped by 6 bases and J by 3 bases, with 24 bases between them. This CDR3 comprises 18 residues. Germline assignment: CDR1 MDHEN and CDR2 SYDVKM. CDR3: CASSPYDIGYLGKNIQYF. The DNA of the CDR3 is TGTGCCAGCAGCCCCTACGACATAGGTTACCTCGGCAAAAACATTCAGTACTTC.

The chain has TRBV19 and TRBJ2-7; 14 positions agree with TRBD2. Germline V CDR1 and CDR2: LNHDA, SQIVND (reference sequence). The CDR3 is made up of 17 amino acids. The J segment lost 4 bases and the V segment lost 4 bases, leaving 9 bases of the junction unmatched. In nucleotides, the CDR3 is TGTGCCAGTAGTAAACCGGGACTAGCGGGAGCTGGGTACGAGCAGTACTTC. It specifies CASSKPGLAGAGYEQYF. Drawing the rest from reference TRBV19 and TRBJ2-7, the complete variable domain is DGGITQSPKYLFRKEGQNVTLSCEQNLNHDAMYWYRQDPGQGLRLIYYSQIVNDFQKGDIAEGYSVSREKKESFPLTVTSAQKNPTAFYLCASSKPGLAGAGYEQYFGPGTRLTVT.

The chain recombines TRBV28 with TRBJ2-3; 8 nucleotides line up with TRBD1. CDR1 and CDR2 (germline): MDHEN, SYDVKM. This CDR3 is 17 amino acids long. The junction had 15 bases not matched to a gene; V was cut back by 4 bases and J by 6 bases. CDR3 region: CASSSRTGTLQGDTQYF. The CDR3 DNA reads as TGTGCCAGCAGTTCTAGGACAGGGACTCTCCAGGGCGATACGCAGTATTTT.

The CDR3, as DNA: TGTGCCAGCAGTTTCGTGCGGGAGGGGAATTACGAGCAGTACTTC. Translating gives CASSFVREGNYEQYF. The chain carries TRBV28 and TRBJ2-7; 9 bases line up with TRBD2. Germline loops: CDR1 MDHEN, CDR2 SYDVKM. With 3 bases clipped from V and 4 bases from J, the junction kept 7 bases outside the gene matches. This CDR3 has 15 residues. The full variable domain, completed using reference TRBV28 and TRBJ2-7, is DVKVTQSSRYLVKRTGEKVFLECVQDMDHENMFWYRQDPGLGLRLIYFSYDVKMKEKGDIPEGYSVSREKKERFSLILESASTNQTSMYLCASSFVREGNYEQYFGPGTRLTVT.

This clone has only one observation. The rearrangement uses TRBV6-5 and TRBJ1-1, with D tentatively TRBD1 (5 bases). Germline V gene sequence: CDR1 MNHEY, CDR2 SVGAGI. The CDR3 is 13 residues long. The ends were cut back, 6 bases at V and 11 bases at J, with 19 bases in the middle. The CDR3 region is CASSRPFIGEAFF. As DNA, the CDR3 is TGTGCCAGCAGCCGACCGTTTATAGGGGAGGCTTTCTTT.

The chain employs TRBV7-2 and TRBJ2-5; D might be TRBD2 (5 bases). V was shortened by 1 base and J by 5 bases, with 11 bases between the two germline ends. Germline V gene sequence: CDR1 SGHTA, CDR2 FQGNSA. The CDR3 extends over 14 amino acids. CDR3 loop: CASSLGSGRETQYF. For the CDR3, the DNA is TGTGCCAGCAGCTTAGGGAGCGGACGGGAGACCCAGTACTTC.

The chain recombines TRBV19 with TRBJ2-7, with TRBD1 identical over 7 bases. The CDR3 is 17 amino acids. Germline loops: CDR1 LNHDA, CDR2 SQIVND (reference sequence). J lost 2 bases, V lost 4 bases, and 14 bases had no gene match. The CDR3 loop is CASSRNIGQANPYEQYF. The CDR3, as DNA: TGTGCCAGTAGTAGAAACATTGGACAGGCAAACCCCTACGAGCAGTACTTC.

V gene TRBV6-5 combines with J gene TRBJ2-5, with D maybe TRBD1 (6 bases). V lost 3 bases, J lost 7 bases, and 15 bases lay in between. The CDR3 spans 14 residues. Germline V CDR1 and CDR2: MNHEY, SVGAGI. The CDR3 sequence is CASSYRQDPATQYF. CDR3 nucleotide sequence: TGTGCCAGCAGTTATCGACAGGACCCAGCGACCCAGTACTTC.

The gene calls are TRBV7-2 and TRBJ1-2; a possible D gene is TRBD1 (6 bases). This CDR3 contains 15 residues. Germline V gives CDR1 SGHTA, CDR2 FQGNSA. The V and J ends lost 3 bases and 7 bases respectively, with 18 bases between them. CDR3 amino acids: CASSLDSLSYGGYTF. CDR3 coding DNA: TGTGCCAGCAGCTTGGACAGCTTAAGTTATGGTGGCTACACCTTC.

In the case of this clone: Within the sample, other DNA sequences also encode this same CDR3. V is TRBV29-1 and J is TRBJ1-1; possible D gene TRBD1, 6 bases. The length of the CDR3 is 12 residues. Germline V CDR1 and CDR2: SQVTM, ANQGSEA. Trimming cost V 4 bases and J 2 bases, with 8 bases left between them. The CDR3 bases are TGCAGCGTTGCACAGGGAAACACTGAAGCTTTCTTT. Its protein product is CSVAQGNTEAFF.

This clone has only one observation. The rearrangement links TRBV29-1 to TRBJ1-2; D perhaps matches TRBD1 (5 bases). The germline V and J ends were trimmed by 4 bases and 6 bases, with 18 bases remaining between them. This CDR3 is 14 amino acids long. Germline CDR1 is SQVTM and CDR2 is ANQGSEA. CDR3 sequence (DNA): TGCAGCGTTGTGGGGGGTCGAGGGTTCGATGGCTACACCTTC. Protein sequence: CSVVGGRGFDGYTF.

The DNA of the CDR3 is TGTGCCAGCAGTATCCGGGACTGGAAGTTCTTC. This translates into CASSIRDWKFF. This chain connects TRBV7-9 to TRBJ2-1; a weak D match, TRBD2 (6 bases). The germline V and J ends were trimmed by 6 bases and 14 bases, with 14 bases remaining between them. Germline V CDR1 and CDR2: SEHNR, FQNEAQ (reference sequence). CDR3 length: 11 residues. Using reference TRBV7-9 and TRBJ2-1 for the parts outside the CDR3, the full variable domain is DTGVSQNPRHKITKRGQNVTFRCDPISEHNRLYWYRQTLGQGPEFLTYFQNEAQLEKSRLLSDRFSAERPKGSFSTLEIQRTEQGDSAMYLCASSIRDWKFFGPGTRLTVL.

This chain links TRBV7-7 with TRBJ2-1; 8 bases map to TRBD2. Germline loops: CDR1 SSHAT, CDR2 FNYEAQ (reference sequence). This CDR3 comprises 17 residues. V was clipped by 5 bases and J by 8 bases; unmatched bases: 17. The CDR3, as DNA: TGTGCCAGCAGCCCATACAGGGCTAGCGGGCGGAGGGATGAGCAGTTCTTC. Translation gives CASSPYRASGRRDEQFF.

The chain has TRBV27 and TRBJ2-2; no definite D call. CDR3 length: 13 residues. Germline V gene lookup returns CDR1 MNHEY and CDR2 SMNVEV (reference sequence). Trimming pared 4 bases from V and 7 bases from J, leaving 10 bases between. The CDR3 DNA follows: TGTGCCAGCAGTTCACAAGTTTTCGGGGAGCTGTTTTTT. It is translated as CASSSQVFGELFF.

The V call is TRBV6-5, the J call TRBJ2-7; tentatively, D is TRBD1 (5 bases). The germline V gene has CDR1 MNHEY and CDR2 SVGAGI. V was shortened by 8 bases and J by 2 bases, with 13 bases between the two germline ends. CDR3 size: 13 residues. CDR3: CASGQQQTYEQYF. The CDR3 DNA reads as TGTGCCAGCGGACAACAGCAGACCTACGAGCAGTACTTC.

This rearrangement joins TRBV18 to TRBJ2-7, with 10 bases matching TRBD1. The CDR3 is 15 residues long. Germline V gives CDR1 KGHSH, CDR2 LQKENI. V shed 3 bases, J shed 3 bases, and the junction held 5 bases outside the gene matches. In DNA form, the CDR3 reads TGTGCCAGCTCACCGGGGACAGGGGATCTCTACGAGCAGTACTTC. The encoded protein is CASSPGTGDLYEQYF.

This clone was seen a few times. The chain uses TRBV29-1 and TRBJ2-7; 7 nucleotides match TRBD1. The germline V gene has CDR1 SQVTM and CDR2 ANQGSEA. This CDR3 has 11 residues. Unmatched junction bases numbered 3, after V lost 7 bases and J lost 3 bases. For the CDR3, the DNA is TGCAGCGGTGGACAGGTCTACGAGCAGTACTTC. This gives the protein CSGGQVYEQYF.

J is TRBJ1-5 and V is TRBV6-6, with D perhaps matching TRBD1 (5 bases). V was pared by 7 bases and J by 0 bases, with 13 bases between. Per germline, CDR1 MNHNY and CDR2 SVGAGI (reference sequence). The CDR3 contains 15 residues. DNA for the CDR3: TGTGCCAGCACCCCATCGGGGGATAGCAATCAGCCCCAGCATTTT. It codes for CASTPSGDSNQPQHF.

This clone has a single count. The genes are TRBV5-4 and TRBJ2-5, with TRBD2 identical over 9 bases. The end of the DNA is better explained by TRBJ2-7, so the J call may be wrong. The germline gives CDR1 SGHNT, CDR2 YYREEE (reference sequence). The CDR3 loop spans 14 amino acids. The CDR3, as DNA: TGTGCCAGCAGTTCAGGGACTAGCAACTACGAGCAGTACTTC. It encodes CASSSGTSNYEQYF.

V usage is TRBV7-6 and J usage is TRBJ1-5, with 8 bases that match TRBD1. Unmatched junction bases numbered 6, after V lost 1 base and J lost 10 bases. Germline CDR1 SGHVS, CDR2 FNYEAQ. The CDR3 covers 14 residues. The CDR3 nucleotides are TGTGCCAGCAGCTTAGGGACAGGGAAGGGACCCCAGCATTTT. It translates to CASSLGTGKGPQHF.

This clone was seen a single time. CDR3 sequence reads: CASSLQGAGNTIYF. Written as DNA, the CDR3 is TGCGCCAGCAGCTTACAGGGGGCCGGAAACACCATATATTTT. This chain joins TRBV5-1 and TRBJ1-3, with 9 nucleotides matching TRBD1. CDR1 and CDR2 from the germline V gene are SGHRS and YFSETQ. V dropped 2 bases and J dropped 4; count of bases not matched to a gene: 1. CDR3 length: 14 amino acids. Full variable domain (remainder filled in from reference TRBV5-1 and TRBJ1-3): KAGVTQTPRYLIKTRGQQVTLSCSPISGHRSVSWYQQTPGQGLQFLFEYFSETQRNKGNFPGRFSGRQFSNSRSEMNVSTLELGDSALYLCASSLQGAGNTIYFGEGSWLTVV.

For this clone: The identical CDR3 is also encoded by other nucleotide sequences in the sample. The chain couples TRBV30 to TRBJ2-5; D is possibly TRBD1 (6 bases). With the DNA end fitting TRBJ2-7 better, the J assignment may be wrong. CDR3 length equals 12 residues. Germline lookup yields CDR1 GTSNPN and CDR2 SVGIG (reference sequence). This CDR3 reads CAWSVGGYEQYF. The DNA for the CDR3 is TGTGCCTGGAGTGTAGGGGGCTACGAGCAGTACTTC.

Here the CDR3 reads CASSQDLSPIHEQFF. The CDR3 nucleotides read TGTGCCAGCAGCCAAGATCTGAGCCCCATTCACGAGCAGTTCTTC. The J gene is TRBJ2-1, the V gene TRBV14; D unclear. Germline CDR1 reads SGHDN; CDR2 reads FVKESK. The CDR3 contains 15 residues. Trimming shortened V by 0 bases and J by 10 bases, and 16 bases separated the two germline ends. The complete variable domain, with remaining parts taken from reference TRBV14 and TRBJ2-1, reads EAGVTQFPSHSVIEKGQTVTLRCDPISGHDNLYWYRRVMGKEIKFLLHFVKESKQDESGMPNNRFLAERTGGTYSTLKVQPAELEDSGVYFCASSQDLSPIHEQFFGPGTRLTVL.

This chain links TRBV19 with TRBJ2-7; 7 bases are shared with TRBD2. The CDR3 runs to 15 residues. The V and J ends lost 6 bases and 3 bases, in that order; junction bases with no gene match: 11. The germline CDR1 and CDR2 sequences are LNHDA and SQIVND (reference sequence). CDR3 sequence (DNA): TGTGCCAGTAGAAGGGACGGGACTAAAAACTACGAGCAGTACTTC. Protein sequence: CASRRDGTKNYEQYF.

V is TRBV18 and J is TRBJ2-5, with TRBD1 matching 7 bases. The J call may be faulty, since TRBJ2-7 better matches the DNA end. Germline V lookup: CDR1 KGHSH, CDR2 LQKENI. This CDR3 has 14 amino acids. The CDR3 here is CASSPKGAPDEQYF. The CDR3 DNA sequence: TGTGCCAGCTCACCCAAGGGGGCTCCCGACGAGCAGTACTTC.